In its sample, the clone carrying this T cell receptor (beta chain) was seen a few times. The donors, healthy Caucasians from Russia, were aged 6 to 90. This specimen comes from a study of blood T cells in healthy people across ages. With a J-beta primer mix and a sample-barcoded 5' primer, a second PCR ran roughly 6 to 11 cycles. TCRdb processed the 5' RACE reads anew with MiXCR; each CDR3 protein has one entry. Among more than 700,000 distinct CDR3 sequences, around half were seen once, and the ten largest hold roughly 37%. The germline gives CDR1 SGDLS, CDR2 YYNGEE. The length of the CDR3 is 19 residues. V lost 0 bases, J lost 0 bases, and 9 bases stayed unmatched.

This chain uses TRBV9 with TRBJ2-1, with 10 bases matching TRBD2. The TCR comes from an elderly man in good health. The sequenced sample consisted of blood. The CDR3 protein is CASSVAGSASGSSYNEQFF. The CDR3 DNA reads TGTGCCAGCAGCGTAGCAGGGAGTGCTAGCGGGAGCTCCTACAATGAGCAGTTCTTC.